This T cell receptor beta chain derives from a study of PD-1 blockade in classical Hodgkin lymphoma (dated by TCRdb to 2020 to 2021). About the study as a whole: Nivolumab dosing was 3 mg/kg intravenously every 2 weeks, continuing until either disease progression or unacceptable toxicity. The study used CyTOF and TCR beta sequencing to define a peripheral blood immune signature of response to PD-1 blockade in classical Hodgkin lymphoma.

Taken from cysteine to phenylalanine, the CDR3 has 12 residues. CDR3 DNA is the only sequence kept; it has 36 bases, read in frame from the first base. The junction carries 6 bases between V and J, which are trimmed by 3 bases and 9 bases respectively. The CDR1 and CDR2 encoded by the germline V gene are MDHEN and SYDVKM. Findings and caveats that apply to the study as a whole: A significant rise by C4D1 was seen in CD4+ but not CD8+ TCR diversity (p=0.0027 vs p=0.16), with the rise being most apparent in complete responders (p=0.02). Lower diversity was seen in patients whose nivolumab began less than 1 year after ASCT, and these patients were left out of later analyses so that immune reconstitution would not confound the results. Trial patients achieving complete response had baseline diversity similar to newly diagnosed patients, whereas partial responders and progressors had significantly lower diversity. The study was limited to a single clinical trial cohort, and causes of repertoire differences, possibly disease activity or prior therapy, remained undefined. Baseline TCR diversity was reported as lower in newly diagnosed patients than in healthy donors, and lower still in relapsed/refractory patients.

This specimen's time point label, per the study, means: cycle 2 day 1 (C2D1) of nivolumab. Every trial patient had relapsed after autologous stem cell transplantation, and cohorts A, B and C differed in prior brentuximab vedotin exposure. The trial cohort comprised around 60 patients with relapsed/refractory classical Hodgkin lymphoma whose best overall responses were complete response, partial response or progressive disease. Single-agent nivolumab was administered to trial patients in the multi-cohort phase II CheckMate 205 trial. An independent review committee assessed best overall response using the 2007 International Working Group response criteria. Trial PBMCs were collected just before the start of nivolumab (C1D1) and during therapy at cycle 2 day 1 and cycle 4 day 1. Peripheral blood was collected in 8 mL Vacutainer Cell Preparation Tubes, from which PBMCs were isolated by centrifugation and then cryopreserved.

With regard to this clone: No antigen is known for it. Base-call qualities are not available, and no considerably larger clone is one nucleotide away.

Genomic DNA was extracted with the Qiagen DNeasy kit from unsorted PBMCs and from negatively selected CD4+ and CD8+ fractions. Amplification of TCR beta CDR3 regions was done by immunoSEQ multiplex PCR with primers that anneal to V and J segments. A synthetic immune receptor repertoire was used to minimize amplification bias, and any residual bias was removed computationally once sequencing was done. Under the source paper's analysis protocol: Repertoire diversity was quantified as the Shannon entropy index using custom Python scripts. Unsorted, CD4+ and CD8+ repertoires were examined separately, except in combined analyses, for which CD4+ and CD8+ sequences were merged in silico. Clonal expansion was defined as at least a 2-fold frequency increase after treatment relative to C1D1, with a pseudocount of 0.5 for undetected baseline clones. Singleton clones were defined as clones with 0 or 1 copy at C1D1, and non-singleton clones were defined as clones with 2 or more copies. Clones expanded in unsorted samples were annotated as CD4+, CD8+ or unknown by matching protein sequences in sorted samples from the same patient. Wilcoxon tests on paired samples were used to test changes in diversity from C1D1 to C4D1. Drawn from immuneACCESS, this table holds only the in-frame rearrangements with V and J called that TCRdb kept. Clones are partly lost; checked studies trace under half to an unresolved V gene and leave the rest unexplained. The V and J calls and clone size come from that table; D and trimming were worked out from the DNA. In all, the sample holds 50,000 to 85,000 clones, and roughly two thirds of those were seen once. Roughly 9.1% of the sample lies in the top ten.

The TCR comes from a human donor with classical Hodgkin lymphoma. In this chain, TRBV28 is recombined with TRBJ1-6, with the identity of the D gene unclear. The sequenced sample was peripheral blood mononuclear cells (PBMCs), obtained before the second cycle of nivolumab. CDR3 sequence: CASSFGSSPLHF. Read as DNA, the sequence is TGTGCCAGCAGTTTCGGTAGTTCACCCCTCCACTTT. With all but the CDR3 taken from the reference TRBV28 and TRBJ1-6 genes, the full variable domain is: DVKVTQSSRYLVKRTGEKVFLECVQDMDHENMFWYRQDPGLGLRLIYFSYDVKMKEKGDIPEGYSVSREKKERFSLILESASTNQTSMYLCASSFGSSPLHFGNGTRLTVT.